This T cell receptor beta chain was profiled in a study of T cell repertoires in cytomegalovirus infection. TCRdb re-derived calls from the reads in MiXCR, one entry per CDR3 protein. The sample lists fewer than 550,000 distinct CDR3 sequences, about 11% occurring once. The CDR3 runs to 14 residues. Germline CDR1 is MNHEY and CDR2 is SMNVEV (reference sequence). V lost 0 bases to trimming and J lost 4 bases, with 10 bases between them. The TCR was taken from a human donor in good health (CMV status not recorded). Some clones in this sample may be carry-over from other donors' samples. The V call is TRBV27, the J call TRBJ2-7, with TRBD1 as a possible D gene (6 bases). Sequenced sample: PBMCs. For the CDR3, the DNA is TGTGCCAGCAGTTTATCGGGCAGGGGTTACGAGCAGTACTTC. This gives the protein CASSLSGRGYEQYF.